These 5 T cell receptor beta chains came from one sample sequenced in a study of T cell changes during pregnancy in multiple sclerosis. Method: immunoSEQ multiplex PCR; TCRdb's copy keeps in-frame clones and lacks some. The sample lists around 53,000 clones, roughly 90% occurring once. Sequenced here: CD4+ T cells from peripheral blood mononuclear cells, sampled after pregnancy. The receptors originated from a female donor with multiple sclerosis, enrolled in a pregnancy study.

This clone was seen just once. V usage is TRBV7-3 and J usage is TRBJ2-3; unclear D gene. CDR3 length: 13 residues. Between the trimmed V and J ends, which lost 0 bases and 4 bases, there was a span of 5 bases. Germline CDR1 SGHTA, CDR2 FQGTGA. The CDR3 reads CASSLTGADTQYF. CDR3 in DNA: TGTGCCAGCAGCTTAACCGGAGCAGATACGCAGTATTTT.

The genes are TRBV5-1 and TRBJ2-5; possible D gene TRBD2, 5 bases. V lost 4 bases and J 1 base, leaving 14 bases between the germline ends. The V gene's germline CDR1 is SGHRS and CDR2 YFSETQ. This CDR3 spans 15 amino acids. As DNA, the CDR3 is TGCGCCAGCAGCCTGGCGGCGGGCACCCAAGAGACCCAGTACTTC. It yields the protein CASSLAAGTQETQYF.

The chain employs TRBV6-5 and TRBJ1-1, with 8 bases matching TRBD1. The CDR3 contains 12 residues. CDR1 is MNHEY, CDR2 SVGAGI, per germline. Germline trimming cut 5 bases from V and 8 bases from J; bases unmatched to any gene: 4. The CDR3 nucleotides are TGTGCCAGCAGTCCTGGACAGGGCGAAGCTTTCTTT. This codes for CASSPGQGEAFF.

V is TRBV5-4 and J is TRBJ2-7; 8 bases align to TRBD1. The CDR3 has 14 residues. V lost 0 bases, J lost 5 bases, and 4 bases stayed unmatched. Germline V lookup: CDR1 SGHNT, CDR2 YYREEE (reference sequence). The CDR3 protein is CASSLADRGHEQYF. Here the CDR3 DNA reads TGTGCCAGCAGCTTGGCCGACAGGGGCCACGAGCAGTACTTC. The full variable domain, in which reference TRBV5-4 and TRBJ2-7 provide the parts outside the CDR3, is ETGVTQSPTHLIKTRGQQVTLRCSSQSGHNTVSWYQQALGQGPQFIFQYYREEENGRGNFPPRFSGLQFPNYSSELNVNALELDDSALYLCASSLADRGHEQYFGPGTRLTVT.

The chain uses TRBV18 and TRBJ2-5; D remains unclear. V lost 4 bases and J lost 0, with 3 bases in between. Germline CDR1 KGHSH, CDR2 LQKENI. The CDR3 totals 12 residues. CDR3 loop: CASSLNQETQYF. For the CDR3, the DNA is TGTGCCAGCTCACTCAACCAAGAGACCCAGTACTTC. The entire variable domain, with the rest obtained from reference TRBV18 and TRBJ2-5, is as follows: NAGVMQNPRHLVRRRGQEARLRCSPMKGHSHVYWYRQLPEEGLKFMVYLQKENIIDESGMPKERFSAEFPKEGPSILRIQQVVRGDSAAYFCASSLNQETQYFGPGTRLLVL.